What follows are 30 T cell receptor beta chains derived from one specimen sequenced in a study of cytomegalovirus exposure and HLA in healthy donors. With 60 Vbeta and 13 Jbeta primers, the PCR was carried out. TCRdb's copy holds only in-frame clones and misses some; the assay was immunoSEQ multiplex PCR. The data show some 190,000 clones, about 84% seen once. Sequences were obtained from PBMCs. Every receptor here comes from a woman aged 30 to 39 in good health and CMV-seropositive.

In DNA form, the CDR3 reads TGTGCCAGCAGCCTGTCCCCAGGGAAGGGCATTCAGTACTTC. Its protein product is CASSLSPGKGIQYF. This rearrangement joins TRBV11-2 to TRBJ2-4, with D tentatively TRBD1 (5 bases). This CDR3 region has 14 residues. From germline, CDR1 is SGHAT and CDR2 FQNNGV. V dropped 5 bases and J dropped 9 bases, with 17 bases sitting between them.

This chain connects TRBV5-1 to TRBJ1-1; perhaps TRBD1 as D (5 bases). The CDR3 extends over 15 amino acids. Germline assignment: CDR1 SGHRS and CDR2 YFSETQ. V was cut by 0 bases and J by 6 bases, with 15 bases left in between. Here the CDR3 DNA reads TGCGCCAGCAGCTTGGAATTTCGCAGGGACTCTGAAGCTTTCTTT. Its translation is CASSLEFRRDSEAFF. The full variable domain, in which reference TRBV5-1 and TRBJ1-1 provide the parts outside the CDR3, is KAGVTQTPRYLIKTRGQQVTLSCSPISGHRSVSWYQQTPGQGLQFLFEYFSETQRNKGNFPGRFSGRQFSNSRSEMNVSTLELGDSALYLCASSLEFRRDSEAFFGQGTRLTVV.

This chain joins TRBV7-2 and TRBJ2-7; no clear D gene. V lost 5 bases to trimming and J lost 6 bases, with 8 bases between them. From germline, CDR1 is SGHTA and CDR2 FQGNSA. The CDR3 consists of 11 residues. The CDR3 is CASSLSREQYF. The CDR3, as DNA: TGTGCCAGCAGCCTTAGTCGCGAGCAGTACTTC.

This chain connects TRBV7-9 to TRBJ1-1; TRBD1 agrees at 9 bases. Trimming took 5 bases from V and 5 from J; bases not matched to a gene: 21. CDR3 length: 19 amino acids. Germline V CDR1 and CDR2: SEHNR, FQNEAQ (reference sequence). The CDR3 protein is CASSPIIDDWTGDRTEAFF. CDR3 sequence (DNA): TGTGCCAGCAGCCCAATAATAGATGACTGGACAGGGGATCGGACTGAAGCTTTCTTT.

CDR3 region: CASRNRDTAYEQYF. In DNA, the CDR3 is TGTGCCAGCAGGAACCGGGACACAGCCTACGAGCAGTACTTC. The chain uses TRBV6-1 and TRBJ2-7, with D perhaps TRBD1 (6 bases). V was shortened by 6 bases and J by 2 bases, with 14 bases between the two germline ends. The CDR3 is 14 amino acids. CDR1 and CDR2 from the germline V gene are MNHNS and SASEGT.

The genes are TRBV30 and TRBJ2-1; TRBD2 matches 8 bases. The CDR3 length is 13 residues. Looked up from germline, CDR1 is GTSNPN and CDR2 is SVGIG (reference sequence). V dropped 6 bases and J dropped 4; count of bases not matched to a gene: 5. Written as DNA, the CDR3 is TGTGCCTGTTCAATAGCGGGGTACAATGAGCAGTTCTTC. This translates into CACSIAGYNEQFF.

The V call is TRBV5-6, the J call TRBJ1-2; TRBD1 agrees at 7 bases. This CDR3 region has 16 residues. The germline CDR1 and CDR2 sequences are SGHDT and YYEEEE. Trimming removed 0 bases from V and 4 bases from J; junction bases left unmatched: 9. CDR3 amino acids: CASSLVGTAPLYGYTF. The CDR3 DNA reads as TGTGCCAGCAGCTTGGTCGGGACAGCCCCACTCTATGGCTACACCTTC.

The chain joins TRBV10-3 to TRBJ2-7; D perhaps matches TRBD2 (6 bases). Germline V lookup: CDR1 ENHRY, CDR2 SYGVKD. Trimming took 6 bases from V and 3 from J, leaving 15 bases between them. The CDR3 is 14 amino acids. DNA of the CDR3: TGTGCCATCAGAAACCCGGGACTCCACTACGAGCAGTACTTC. Translating it yields CAIRNPGLHYEQYF.

V usage is TRBV5-6 and J usage is TRBJ2-3, with 7 bases aligning to TRBD2. Per germline, CDR1 SGHDT and CDR2 YYEEEE. The CDR3 runs 15 residues. With V trimmed by 6 bases and J by 4 bases, 11 bases remained unmatched. The CDR3 nucleotides are TGTGCCAGCATACTCCGGGGGGAACAATCAGATACGCAGTATTTT. It is translated as CASILRGEQSDTQYF.

This rearrangement joins TRBV4-1 to TRBJ2-3; D gene ambiguous. The CDR3 length is 17 residues. V was clipped by 1 base and J by 1 base, with 15 bases between them. Germline CDR1 is MGHRA and CDR2 is YSYEKL. CDR3 region: CASSQVGTGSGTDTQYF. CDR3 nucleotides: TGCGCCAGCAGCCAAGTAGGTACGGGTTCCGGCACAGATACGCAGTATTTT.

This clone came up a few times. The chain joins TRBV4-1 to TRBJ2-3; tentatively, D is TRBD2 (6 bases). Trimming cost V 5 bases and J 2 bases, with 11 bases left between them. The V gene's germline CDR1 is MGHRA and CDR2 YSYEKL. The CDR3 covers 14 residues. The CDR3 DNA is TGCGCCAGCAGCTCGGGACTTCCCACAGATACGCAGTATTTT. Its protein is CASSSGLPTDTQYF.

The chain joins TRBV5-1 to TRBJ2-7; 7 bases agree with TRBD2. The junction had 7 bases not matched to a gene; V was cut back by 3 bases and J by 1 base. Germline V lookup: CDR1 SGHRS, CDR2 YFSETQ. This CDR3 has 15 amino acids. The CDR3 nucleotides are TGCGCCAGCAGCTGGGGGGGGGACGGATCCTACGAGCAGTACTTC. This translates into CASSWGGDGSYEQYF.

The chain links TRBV5-1 to TRBJ2-7, with 10 bases lining up with TRBD1. Trimming cost V 4 bases and J 1 base; bases outside gene matches: 8. This CDR3 region has 16 residues. CDR1 SGHRS and CDR2 YFSETQ come from the germline V gene. This CDR3 is CASSPGTGVISYEQYF. CDR3 nucleotide sequence: TGCGCCAGCAGCCCCGGGACAGGGGTTATTTCCTACGAGCAGTACTTC.

CDR3 region: CASRSTSGASYEQYF. The CDR3, as DNA: TGTGCCAGCAGATCGACTAGCGGGGCCTCCTACGAGCAGTACTTC. This chain connects TRBV2 to TRBJ2-7; 11 bases are shared with TRBD2. The V and J ends lost 6 bases and 0 bases, in that order; junction bases with no gene match: 4. The CDR3 runs to 15 residues. Germline lookup yields CDR1 SNHLY and CDR2 FYNNEI.

The chain recombines TRBV25-1 with TRBJ1-5; D uncertain. The V gene's germline CDR1 is MGHDK and CDR2 SYGVNS. The CDR3 is 15 residues long. V lost 2 bases, J lost 2 bases, and 10 bases lay in between. The DNA for the CDR3 is TGTGCCAGCAGTGAACCGGGGAGGGGCAATCAGCCCCAGCATTTT. It yields the protein CASSEPGRGNQPQHF.

In DNA, the CDR3 is TGCGCCAGCAGCCCGACAGGGGGTAATGAAAAACTGTTTTTT. This codes for CASSPTGGNEKLFF. The chain uses TRBV5-1 and TRBJ1-4, with 9 bases matching TRBD1. The J segment lost 4 bases and the V segment lost 4 bases, leaving 2 bases of the junction unmatched. The CDR3 runs 14 residues. Germline V gives CDR1 SGHRS, CDR2 YFSETQ.

The chain employs TRBV10-3 and TRBJ2-5, with TRBD2 as a possible D gene (5 bases). Germline V gives CDR1 ENHRY, CDR2 SYGVKD. Trimming took off 2 bases at V and 7 bases at J, with 14 bases between the two ends. The CDR3 is 14 residues long. For the CDR3, the DNA is TGTGCCATCAGTGAGCCAGCGGTGTCAGGGACCCAGTACTTC. Translating it yields CAISEPAVSGTQYF.

J is TRBJ2-1 and V is TRBV4-2; 10 nucleotides line up with TRBD2. The length of the CDR3 is 16 residues. J gave up 4 bases and V 4 bases, and 7 bases lay outside the gene matches. Germline V lookup: CDR1 LGHNA, CDR2 YNFKEQ. DNA for the CDR3: TGTGCCAGCAGCCGGACCCTAGCGGGGGAATACAATGAGCAGTTCTTC. The encoded protein is CASSRTLAGEYNEQFF.

V and J are TRBV5-1 and TRBJ1-1; 8 nucleotides agree with TRBD1. Germline values: CDR1 SGHRS, CDR2 YFSETQ. V dropped 2 bases and J dropped 4; count of bases not matched to a gene: 4. The CDR3 extends over 14 amino acids. The CDR3 bases are TGCGCCAGCAGCTTAACACAGGGGGGCACTGAAGCTTTCTTT. Amino acid sequence: CASSLTQGGTEAFF.

The table lists this clone with a few counts. The chain links TRBV2 to TRBJ2-5; 9 bases are shared with TRBD1. CDR1 and CDR2 from the germline V gene are SNHLY and FYNNEI. The CDR3 consists of 16 residues. Germline trimming cut 7 bases from V and 5 bases from J; bases unmatched to any gene: 14. CDR3 loop: CASNAHETGGGETQYF. CDR3 nucleotide sequence: TGTGCCAGCAACGCCCACGAAACAGGGGGCGGGGAGACCCAGTACTTC.

This clone was seen only a few times. The chain combines TRBV2 with TRBJ2-2, with 10 nucleotides matching TRBD1. CDR1 and CDR2 (germline): SNHLY, FYNNEI. V shed 3 bases and J 6 bases; nucleotides not matched to a gene: 4. This CDR3 has 15 amino acids. The CDR3 bases are TGTGCCAGCAGTGATGAGACAGGGGGCTCCGGGGAGCTGTTTTTT. This gives the protein CASSDETGGSGELFF.

This clone was detected only once. V is TRBV7-9 and J is TRBJ1-6, with D tentatively TRBD1 (5 bases). V shed 5 bases and J shed 7 bases, with 12 bases lying between them. Germline CDR1 is SEHNR and CDR2 is FQNEAQ (reference sequence). The CDR3 loop spans 14 amino acids. CDR3 in amino acids: CASSPGEFNSPLHF. DNA for the CDR3: TGTGCCAGCAGCCCGGGGGAATTCAATTCACCCCTCCACTTT.

This chain uses TRBV6-1 with TRBJ2-7; a possible D gene is TRBD2 (6 bases). CDR1 and CDR2 from the germline V gene are MNHNS and SASEGT. This CDR3 has 13 amino acids. The V and J ends lost 4 bases and 7 bases respectively, with 14 bases between them. The CDR3 sequence is CASSVEWGEEQYF. The CDR3 bases are TGTGCCAGCAGTGTCGAGTGGGGGGAGGAGCAGTACTTC.

The DNA for the CDR3 is TGTGCCAGCAGAGGTAGGGAGGAGCGCACAGATACGCAGTATTTT. As protein: CASRGREERTDTQYF. This chain uses TRBV2 with TRBJ2-3, with D possibly TRBD2 on 6 matching bases. From germline, CDR1 is SNHLY and CDR2 FYNNEI. This CDR3 has 15 residues. V gave up 6 bases and J gave up 1 base, with 14 bases separating them.

This clone appeared a single time. DNA of the CDR3: TGTGCCAGTAGTTTTGGACAGCGTAATGAAAAACTGTTTTTT. Translated, it gives CASSFGQRNEKLFF. The chain recombines TRBV19 with TRBJ1-4; weak D call: TRBD1 (6 bases). This CDR3 is 14 amino acids long. The germline CDR1 and CDR2 sequences are LNHDA and SQIVND (reference sequence). Trimming removed 5 bases at V and 4 bases at J, with 11 bases between.

The chain links TRBV5-4 to TRBJ2-3; 7 bases are shared with TRBD2. Looked up from germline, CDR1 is SGHNT and CDR2 is YYREEE (reference sequence). CDR3 length: 14 amino acids. Unmatched junction bases numbered 3, after V lost 3 bases and J lost 2 bases. CDR3 in DNA: TGTGCCAGCAGCTGGGGGACTATCACAGATACGCAGTATTTT. Translated: CASSWGTITDTQYF.

In its sample, this clone was seen a few times. The chain is built from TRBV18 and TRBJ2-7; 10 bases agree with TRBD1. Germline V CDR1 and CDR2: KGHSH, LQKENI. CDR3 length: 15 amino acids. The junction had 6 bases not matched to a gene; V was cut back by 3 bases and J by 4 bases. The DNA of the CDR3 is TGTGCCAGCTCACCTACCGGGACAGGGGAATACGAGCAGTACTTC. This translates into CASSPTGTGEYEQYF.

The count of this clone is one. V is TRBV5-4 and J is TRBJ2-1; D possibly corresponds to TRBD1 (6 bases). There are 16 residues in the CDR3. Germline V gene data show CDR1 as SGHNT and CDR2 as YYREEE (reference sequence). V lost 2 bases and J 9 bases, leaving 21 bases between the germline ends. The DNA of the CDR3 is TGTGCCAGCAGCTTTCACGGACAGAGGGGCCGGGGTGAGCAGTTCTTC. It encodes CASSFHGQRGRGEQFF.

The chain is built from TRBV4-2 and TRBJ1-5, with D hard to call. Trimming left V 0 bases short and J 6 bases short, with 6 bases between. Germline V gives CDR1 LGHNA, CDR2 YNFKEQ. The CDR3 covers 13 residues. The CDR3 DNA reads TGTGCCAGCAGCCAAGAACGGTCTCAGCCCCAGCATTTT. It codes for CASSQERSQPQHF.

The chain couples TRBV29-1 to TRBJ2-7; 8 bases are shared with TRBD1. Germline CDR1 SQVTM, CDR2 ANQGSEA. Losses at the gene ends were 5 bases for V and 4 bases for J; bases not matched to a gene: 7. The CDR3 is made up of 13 amino acids. This chain's CDR3 is CSVKTGTGYEQYF. The CDR3 nucleotides are TGCAGCGTTAAAACCGGGACAGGTTACGAGCAGTACTTC.